Sequencing of this TCR beta chain was carried out in a study of HIV-infected patients and healthy controls. Study-level findings and limits: Compared with controls, mean Gini indices were significantly raised in HIV-infected repertoires, possibly indicating oligoclonality. Unequal distinct sequence numbers between patients and controls complicated comparisons. Eight alpha and eight beta V genes differed significantly in mean usage between HIV-infected patients and controls.

This clonotype was observed many times. Antigen unknown. V lost 2 bases and J lost 3, with 10 bases in between. This CDR3 has 14 amino acids. From germline, CDR1 is MNHEY and CDR2 SVGAGI. cDNA was made from roughly 500 ng RNA using alpha and beta constant primers. Alpha and beta chain libraries were made separately by chain-specific third strand synthesis with multiplexing indices. TCRdb reprocessed the 5' RACE reads with MiXCR, giving one entry per CDR3 protein. Of around 9,800 distinct CDR3 sequences in the sample, approximately 7% are singletons; the top ten hold roughly 35%. No cell fractionation was done, so the repertoire covers all unsorted peripheral blood T cells.

V and J are TRBV6-5 and TRBJ1-1; D gene uncertain. Specimen: blood, collected before antiretroviral therapy. The sequence was obtained from an adult with HIV infection. In DNA, the CDR3 is TGTGCCAGCAGTTACATTTTTACGGACACTGAAGCTTTCTTT. Protein sequence: CASSYIFTDTEAFF.